Given below is one T cell receptor beta chain in context. Its target antigen remains unknown. Qualities for individual bases were not recorded, and no much larger clone is one base off. The data belong to a study of long-term antiretroviral therapy in people with HIV (dated by TCRdb to between 2021 and 2024). A note on the overall study: The earliest samples were collected roughly a decade before the 2015 WHO recommendation for immediate ART, at a time when ART was usually postponed until CD4 counts fell. A retrospective serial study tested whether ART initiation and durable HIV suppression were associated with changes in peripheral blood TRB repertoire composition and diversity. From fewer than 35 adults with confirmed HIV infection, the cohort provided 150 to 200 cryopreserved PBMC samples, gathered serially across a mean of approximately six years (range 1-12). About 40% of the 30 participants with HIV were female. No cross-contamination during QIAcube processing was shown when test extractions of a monoclonal T-cell line were performed alongside roughly 30 polyclonal samples. What the study reported, not specific to this receptor: Starting ART was linked to a significant rise in TRB diversity, yet even with long-term ART the diversity remained significantly lower than in transplant donor controls. HIV repertoires had narrower CDR3 length ranges than controls, and the network structure suggested an antigen-experienced repertoire that shifted only slightly toward naive after ART. Because pre-ART samples had limited cell numbers, profiling was done on unsorted PBMC rather than on sorted CD4+ and CD8+ T cells. The samples span the years 2004 to 2017, and the ART regimens used may be less effective than current regimens. No data were available on ART adherence, viral resistance or therapy changes, limiting inferences about post-ART repertoire changes. The repertoire was dominated across all time points by expanded TRB clones identified before ART initiation, although this dominance was seen to fluctuate and to decrease in many PLHIV after ART. Limited PBMC availability meant only the TCR beta chain was sequenced, without alpha chain pairing.

Sequencing of the TRB variable region was done with the immunoSEQ hsTCRB v3.0 assay at survey level resolution. The target sequencing depth for TRB was about 40,000-55,000 T-cell genomes per sample. Pooled TRB libraries were sequenced on an Illumina MiSeq with a v3 150-cycle kit. The paper's data handling went like this. Repertoire analysis ran in R within a reproducible Nextflow workflow covering QC, data transformation and analysis. Custom analyses were implemented in LymphoSeq2, an R package for AIRR-Seq data exploration. A handful of samples that produced fewer than 5000 total TRB sequences were removed, so about 200 HIV repertoires were analyzed. Among the 180 to 200 HIV repertoires that were kept, around 60 were collected before ART initiation and more than 120 were collected after ART initiation. Repertoires were downsampled to 5000 TRB nucleotide sequences, and summary statistics were averaged over 100 downsampling iterations. TRB sequences were retained for analysis only if CDR3 regions of at least seven amino acids were present. Diversity was measured with a Shannon entropy-derived clonality score and the Gini coefficient. In the repertoire networks, any two of the top 5000 CDR3 amino acid sequences were connected whenever the two sequences differed by an edit distance of one. For TRB CDR3 amino acid sequences, GLIPH2 was used to predict antigen specificity groups and MHC restriction. Known CMV, EBV, HIV or tissue antigen associations were flagged by matching CDR3 amino acid sequences against VDJdb and McPAS-TCR. Pre-ART, post-ART and control groups were compared with Wilcoxon signed-rank tests and Holm-Bonferroni correction. TCRdb limited this immuneACCESS table to in-frame rearrangements with V and J called. A share of clones is missing; checked studies link under half to unresolved V genes, and the rest is unexplained. D and trimming were read from the DNA, whereas the V and J calls and clone size are those reported in that table. The sample yields 30,000 to 35,000 clones; approximately 83% were counted once. The biggest ten clones account for roughly 7.3% of the sample.

Participants were included only if at least one PBMC sample before ART initiation and at least two post-ART samples were available. Every participant with HIV received treatment in the United States of America. Cryopreserved samples of roughly 0.85-11 million PBMC were thawed and washed before DNA extraction. At the time of the earliest PBMC sample for each participant with HIV, ages ranged from roughly 20 to 60 years. PBMC samples were contributed by each participant from 1-4 timepoints before ART initiation and 2-8 timepoints after ART initiation, with a median of 7 samples. Serial HIV viral load, CD4+ T-cell count, ART history and demographic data were obtained for every participant. Using a Qiagen kit on a QIAcube, genomic DNA was extracted from unsorted PBMC, with samples processed in batches of 12. From the cysteine through the phenylalanine, the CDR3 covers 12 amino acids. The entry retains the CDR3 DNA only, 36 bases that are in frame from base 1. Reading the germline V gene gives CDR1 LGHNA and CDR2 YNFKEQ. V sheds 0 bases and J sheds 11 bases, leaving 10 bases between their ends.

The sample here was unsorted PBMCs, taken 0.4 years before starting antiretroviral therapy. Recombination connected TRBV4-2 to TRBJ2-5; no D segment can be confidently identified. The receptor's source is a man aged 18 to 35 with HIV. The CDR3 loop reads CASSQEQAEQYF. The DNA reads TGTGCCAGCAGCCAAGAGCAGGCTGAGCAGTACTTC.